This TCR beta chain was identified during a study of lymphopenia after photon versus proton radiotherapy. Libraries were prepared by immunoSEQ multiplex PCR; TCRdb keeps only in-frame clonotypes and omits some of them. Counted here are 29,000 or so clones, roughly 89% occurring once; the ten biggest clones make up 50%. Germline V gene data show CDR1 as MNHEY and CDR2 as SMNVEV (reference sequence). Trimming took 6 bases from V and 3 from J; bases not matched to a gene: 2. This CDR3 contains 13 residues. This clone appeared a single time. Other DNA sequences within the sample encode an identical CDR3. The sequences come from peripheral blood, collected from a patient treated with proton-based radiotherapy. The sequence derives from a woman aged 55-69 years with cholangiocarcinoma. Some clones in this sample may be carry-over from other donors' samples. The rearrangement uses TRBV27 and TRBJ1-1; 9 nucleotides align to TRBD1. CDR3: CASSWTGDTEAFF. CDR3 DNA sequence: TGTGCCAGCAGCTGGACAGGGGACACTGAAGCTTTCTTT.